This entry lists 8 T cell receptor beta chains sequenced from one sample in a study of Siglec-9 on CD8 T cells in melanoma. Repertoires were generated with immunoSEQ multiplex PCR, while TCRdb's copy carries only in-frame clones and drops some. Counted here are 36,000 or so clones, 80% to 85% occurring once; the ten biggest clones make up 1.8%. Sequencing was done on a sample of Siglec-9- CD8+ T cells sorted from blood. The receptors originated from a human donor in good health.

The rearrangement joins TRBV28 to TRBJ2-2; a possible D gene is TRBD1 (6 bases). Germline-derived CDR1 and CDR2 are MDHEN and SYDVKM. The V end was cut by 3 bases, the J end by 4 bases, with 12 bases between. The CDR3 runs to 15 residues. CDR3: CASSFALQGTGELFF. CDR3 coding DNA: TGTGCCAGCAGTTTTGCGCTACAGGGCACCGGGGAGCTGTTTTTT.

The CDR3 DNA is TGTGCCAGCAGTCTCCGTAGGGACACTGAAGCTTTCTTT. Translated: CASSLRRDTEAFF. The chain joins TRBV6-5 to TRBJ1-1; D is undetermined. The V gene's germline CDR1 is MNHEY and CDR2 SVGAGI. There are 13 residues in the CDR3. Trimming shortened V by 5 bases and J by 3 bases, and 10 bases separated the two germline ends.

The chain joins TRBV4-1 to TRBJ2-5; D is tentatively TRBD1 or TRBD2 (5 bases each). Trimming removed 0 bases from V and 4 bases from J, with 12 bases in between. CDR3 length: 15 amino acids. The germline gives CDR1 MGHRA, CDR2 YSYEKL. CDR3 sequence reads: CASSQEARGGETQYF. In DNA, the CDR3 is TGCGCCAGCAGCCAAGAGGCTCGGGGCGGAGAGACCCAGTACTTC.

V gene TRBV4-1 combines with J gene TRBJ1-5; D is unresolved. The CDR3 runs to 13 residues. Deletions cut 3 bases from V and 5 bases from J, with 8 bases between. Germline assignment: CDR1 MGHRA and CDR2 YSYEKL. The CDR3 here is CASSHGEYQPQHF. The CDR3 DNA sequence: TGCGCCAGCAGCCACGGGGAGTATCAGCCCCAGCATTTT.

The V call is TRBV28, the J call TRBJ2-2; D call uncertain. The germline V gene encodes CDR1 MDHEN and CDR2 SYDVKM. V shed 3 bases and J shed 3 bases, with 2 bases lying between them. CDR3 size: 12 residues. The CDR3 DNA follows: TGTGCCAGCAGTTTCGACACCGGGGAGCTGTTTTTT. Protein product: CASSFDTGELFF.

This sequence joins TRBV6-1 and TRBJ2-7; a possible D gene is TRBD2 (6 bases). V lost 3 bases to trimming and J lost 8 bases, with 14 bases between them. The CDR3 totals 13 residues. CDR1 and CDR2 (germline): MNHNS, SASEGT. This CDR3 reads CASSEIRGLKQYF. Here the CDR3 DNA reads TGTGCCAGCAGTGAGATTAGGGGACTCAAGCAGTACTTC.

This rearrangement joins TRBV7-9 to TRBJ1-2; 11 bases are shared with TRBD1. Germline CDR1 SEHNR, CDR2 FQNEAQ (reference sequence). The CDR3 covers 15 residues. V trimming: 6 bases; J trimming: 7 bases; junction bases outside the gene matches: 10. The CDR3 here is CASRTTRTGGFGYTF. Written as DNA, the CDR3 is TGTGCCAGCAGGACCACTCGGACAGGGGGCTTTGGCTACACCTTC.

This rearrangement joins TRBV28 to TRBJ2-5; D is tentatively TRBD1 or TRBD2 (5 bases each). The CDR3 length is 12 residues. Per germline, CDR1 MDHEN and CDR2 SYDVKM. Trimming cost V 5 bases and J 4 bases, with 8 bases left between them. The chain's CDR3 is CASSTGGETQYF. The DNA for the CDR3 is TGTGCCAGCAGTACAGGAGGAGAGACCCAGTACTTC.